Shown below are 6 T cell receptor beta chains from a single sample sequenced in a study of T cell changes during pregnancy in multiple sclerosis. Clones were sequenced by immunoSEQ multiplex PCR, and TCRdb holds only the in-frame ones, with some missing. The sample has approximately 130,000 clones; roughly 95% are singletons. Sample: peripheral blood, taken after pregnancy. These receptors came from a female donor with multiple sclerosis, enrolled in a pregnancy study.

Turning to this clone: Relative to the germline gene, one junction end is altered; a read error may explain this. This rearrangement joins TRBV29-1 to TRBJ2-2; 9 bases line up with TRBD1. Germline-derived CDR1 and CDR2 are SQVTM and ANQGSEA. This CDR3 has 14 amino acids. The CDR3 loop reads CSVPGQGNSGELFF. As DNA, the CDR3 is TGCAGCGTCCCCGGACAGGGGAACTCCGGGGAGCTGTTTTTT.

J is TRBJ2-1 and V is TRBV4-3, with D tentatively TRBD1 (6 bases). The CDR3 runs to 16 residues. V gave up 0 bases and J gave up 0 bases, with 9 bases separating them. Germline CDR1 is LGHNA and CDR2 is YSLEER. The CDR3 DNA reads TGCGCCAGCAGCCAAGATGGGGGCGGCTCCTACAATGAGCAGTTCTTC. Its translation: CASSQDGGGSYNEQFF.

The chain links TRBV15 to TRBJ2-5; 12 bases map to TRBD2. V dropped 4 bases and J dropped 4; count of bases not matched to a gene: 7. The CDR3 spans 16 residues. Germline CDR1 LNHNV, CDR2 YYDKDF (reference sequence). The CDR3 DNA reads TGTGCCACCAGCAATATGACTAGCGGGAGACGAGAGACCCAGTACTTC. This encodes CATSNMTSGRRETQYF.

The chain employs TRBV7-8 and TRBJ2-7; 10 positions agree with TRBD2. V shed 6 bases, J shed 5 bases, and the junction held 7 bases outside the gene matches. CDR1 is SGHVS and CDR2 is FQNEAQ in the germline V gene. CDR3 length equals 14 residues. The CDR3 is CASSFLAGADEQYF. CDR3 DNA sequence: TGTGCCAGCAGTTTCCTAGCGGGAGCGGACGAGCAGTACTTC.

V and J are TRBV2 and TRBJ2-6; 8 bases line up with TRBD1. The CDR3 has 23 residues. V lost 5 bases to trimming and J lost 6 bases; unmatched junction nucleotides: 30. Looked up from germline, CDR1 is SNHLY and CDR2 is FYNNEI. The CDR3 loop is CASSRRTGLPSYPSLEEANVLTF. The CDR3 DNA is TGTGCCAGCAGTCGACGGACAGGGCTTCCTTCATACCCAAGCCTTGAAGAGGCCAACGTCCTGACTTTC.

This clone has just one count. The chain is built from TRBV4-3 and TRBJ2-1, with TRBD2 identical over 12 bases. The germline gives CDR1 LGHNA, CDR2 YSLEER. Germline trimming cut 5 bases from V and 7 bases from J; bases unmatched to any gene: 12. CDR3 length equals 17 residues. CDR3 sequence reads: CASSEWAGLAGKNEQFF. CDR3 in DNA: TGCGCCAGCAGCGAGTGGGCCGGACTAGCGGGAAAAAATGAGCAGTTCTTC.